The rows below give T cell receptor beta chains drawn from one sample of a study of T cell responses to AZD1222 COVID-19 vaccine. Libraries were prepared by immunoSEQ multiplex PCR; TCRdb keeps only in-frame clonotypes and omits some of them. The data contain more than 100,000 clones, 70% to 90% of them seen just once; the ten biggest clones take up 7.5% to 9.5%. Material: peripheral blood, obtained on day 0 of AZD1222 vaccination. These TCRs come from an adult in good health. CDR3s include the opening cysteine and the closing phenylalanine or tryptophan. A D gene is named only where the DNA matches it firmly. A clone size is listed for some rows: how often the clone was seen (once, few, many), or a class if it is expanded.

v_call	d_call	clone_size	j_call	cdr3_aa	cdr3_nt
TRBV21-1	NA	NA	TRBJ2-3	CASSTVSASRDTQYF	TGTGCCAGCAGCACGGTTAGCGCTTCTCGGGATACGCAGTATTTT
TRBV28	TRBD2	NA	TRBJ2-1	CASMIPASGSRDEQFF	TGTGCCAGCATGATTCCCGCTAGCGGGAGTAGAGATGAGCAGTTCTTC
TRBV28	TRBD1	few	TRBJ1-2	CASRVGQGVGYTF	TGTGCCAGCAGGGTGGGACAGGGCGTTGGCTACACCTTC
TRBV12-3/TRBV12-4	NA	NA	TRBJ1-3	CASTLGGGNTIYF	TGTGCCAGCACTCTTGGAGGTGGAAACACCATATATTTT
TRBV2	NA	NA	TRBJ2-5	CASRGGRQETQYF	TGTGCCAGCAGGGGCGGTCGGCAAGAGACCCAGTACTTC
TRBV11-3	NA	once	TRBJ2-1	CASSLAAEVGEQFF	TGTGCCAGCAGCTTAGCTGCAGAGGTGGGCGAGCAGTTCTTC
TRBV5-4	NA	NA	TRBJ2-1	CASSSGLERFF	TGTGCCAGCAGCTCCGGACTCGAGCGGTTCTTC
TRBV25-1	NA	NA	TRBJ1-1	CASSEGLRAFF	TGTGCCAGCAGCGAAGGGTTACGGGCTTTCTTT
TRBV28	NA	NA	TRBJ2-2	CASSAPGHSLGTGELFF	TGTGCCAGCAGCGCCCCGGGACACTCGCTCGGCACCGGGGAGCTGTTTTTT
TRBV12-3/TRBV12-4	NA	NA	TRBJ2-1	CASSPGKGSQFF	TGTGCCAGCAGCCCGGGGAAAGGATCCCAGTTCTTC
TRBV5-1	NA	NA	TRBJ1-1	CASSSVNGNTEAFF	TGCGCCAGCAGCTCCGTAAACGGGAACACTGAAGCTTTCTTT
TRBV24-1	NA	NA	TRBJ1-2	CATSDGYGYTF	TGTGCCACCAGTGACGGCTATGGCTACACCTTC
TRBV10-2	NA	NA	TRBJ2-1	CASTSVGDYNEQFF	TGCGCCAGCACGTCTGTGGGGGATTACAATGAGCAGTTCTTC
TRBV7-9	TRBD1	NA	TRBJ1-5	CASSRGTGTGNQPQHF	TGTGCCAGCAGCAGGGGGACAGGAACTGGCAATCAGCCCCAGCATTTT
TRBV7-3	TRBD1	NA	TRBJ1-2	CASSPGQGGNYGYTF	TGTGCCAGCAGCCCCGGACAGGGGGGGAACTATGGCTACACCTTC
TRBV18	NA	NA	TRBJ1-5	CASSPQSDNQPQHF	TGTGCCAGCTCACCACAGTCAGACAATCAGCCCCAGCATTTT
TRBV9	TRBD1	NA	TRBJ2-7	CASSASGGGYEQYF	TGTGCCAGCAGCGCCTCAGGGGGCGGCTACGAGCAGTACTTC
TRBV15	TRBD1	NA	TRBJ1-2	CATSREDRGLSGGYTF	TGTGCCACCAGCAGAGAAGACAGGGGGCTAAGTGGTGGCTACACCTTC
TRBV18	TRBD1	NA	TRBJ2-1	CASSDTGGYNEQFF	TGTGCCAGCTCAGACACAGGGGGCTACAATGAGCAGTTCTTC
TRBV5-8	TRBD2	NA	TRBJ2-5	CASSPGGAQETQYF	TGTGCCAGCAGCCCCGGGGGGGCCCAAGAGACCCAGTACTTC
TRBV3-1/TRBV3-2	NA	NA	TRBJ1-2	CASSQGIPPRAWYTF	TGTGCCAGCAGCCAAGGGATACCCCCCCGAGCTTGGTACACCTTC
TRBV11-2	NA	NA	TRBJ2-5	CASSPRTRQETQYF	TGTGCCAGCAGCCCCCGGACAAGACAAGAGACCCAGTACTTC
TRBV30	TRBD1	NA	TRBJ1-1	CAWRTGGLNTEAFF	TGTGCCTGGAGGACAGGGGGCTTGAACACTGAAGCTTTCTTT
TRBV6-6	NA	NA	TRBJ1-1	CASSRQGPSSNTEAFF	TGTGCCAGCAGTCGGCAGGGCCCGTCATCGAACACTGAAGCTTTCTTT
TRBV21-1	NA	NA	TRBJ1-3	CASSLKIRDRGRSSGNTIYF	TGTGCCAGCAGCCTCAAAATCCGGGACAGGGGAAGATCCTCTGGAAACACCATATATTTT
TRBV5-4	NA	NA	TRBJ2-2	CASSLDKNTGELFF	TGTGCCAGCAGCTTAGATAAAAACACCGGGGAGCTGTTTTTT
TRBV5-4	TRBD1	NA	TRBJ2-2	CASSETRKGASMLFF	TGTGCCAGCAGCGAAACTCGGAAGGGGGCGTCAATGTTGTTTTTT
TRBV7-9	NA	NA	TRBJ2-7	CASSPRSKYEQYF	TGTGCCAGCAGCCCTAGGTCGAAGTACGAGCAGTACTTC
TRBV3-1/TRBV3-2	TRBD1	NA	TRBJ1-1	CASRRQGAPFREAFF	TGTGCCAGCAGAAGACAGGGGGCTCCCTTTCGTGAAGCTTTCTTT
TRBV7-3	TRBD1	NA	TRBJ1-1	CASSPRADRVRTEAFF	TGTGCCAGCAGCCCCCGGGCAGACAGGGTTCGGACTGAAGCTTTCTTT
TRBV18	TRBD1	few	TRBJ2-7	CASSTTAGTAYEQYF	TGTGCCAGCTCAACTACGGCCGGGACAGCCTACGAGCAGTACTTC
TRBV4-1	TRBD2	once	TRBJ2-1	CASSQQGGLAGGYNEQFF	TGCGCCAGCAGCCAACAGGGAGGGTTAGCGGGAGGGTACAATGAGCAGTTCTTC
TRBV7-9	TRBD1	NA	TRBJ1-1	CASSAGGVNTEAFF	TGTGCCAGCAGCGCAGGGGGGGTGAACACTGAAGCTTTCTTT
TRBV19	NA	NA	TRBJ1-2	CASSQGSGYGYTF	TGTGCCAGTAGTCAGGGGTCGGGCTATGGCTACACCTTC
TRBV29-1	TRBD1	NA	TRBJ1-2	CSVVQGDFYGYTF	TGCAGCGTCGTACAGGGGGATTTCTATGGCTACACCTTC
TRBV30	NA	NA	TRBJ2-2	CAWSVGRIDTGELFF	TGTGCCTGGAGTGTTGGACGGATCGATACCGGGGAGCTGTTTTTT
TRBV30	NA	NA	TRBJ1-1	CAWNPTGRAEAFF	TGTGCCTGGAACCCTACAGGGCGGGCTGAAGCTTTCTTT
TRBV7-2	NA	NA	TRBJ1-1	CASSLVGTTNTEAFF	TGTGCCAGCAGCTTAGTGGGGACTACGAACACTGAAGCTTTCTTT
TRBV5-4	TRBD2	NA	TRBJ2-7	CASSLWLAGSYEQYF	TGTGCCAGCAGCTTGTGGCTAGCGGGGAGCTACGAGCAGTACTTC
TRBV4-1	TRBD1	NA	TRBJ1-2	CASSQPRPRDRIKHLNYGYTF	TGCGCCAGCAGCCAACCGCGGCCCCGGGACAGAATAAAGCACCTTAACTATGGCTACACCTTC
TRBV9	TRBD2	NA	TRBJ2-1	CASSAHVLAYNEQFF	TGTGCCAGCAGCGCACATGTACTAGCGTACAATGAGCAGTTCTTC
TRBV5-1	NA	NA	TRBJ1-1	CASSLELGPTEAFF	TGCGCCAGCAGCTTGGAGTTGGGGCCCACTGAAGCTTTCTTT
TRBV5-1	NA	NA	TRBJ1-4	CASSLAGRGEKLFF	TGCGCCAGCAGCTTGGCCGGGAGAGGTGAAAAACTGTTTTTT
TRBV5-1	TRBD1	NA	TRBJ2-1	CASSSGQSHSYNEQFF	TGCGCCAGCAGCTCGGGACAGAGCCATTCCTACAATGAGCAGTTCTTC
TRBV7-9	NA	NA	TRBJ2-1	CASSHNPGQFF	TGTGCCAGCAGCCACAACCCGGGGCAGTTCTTC